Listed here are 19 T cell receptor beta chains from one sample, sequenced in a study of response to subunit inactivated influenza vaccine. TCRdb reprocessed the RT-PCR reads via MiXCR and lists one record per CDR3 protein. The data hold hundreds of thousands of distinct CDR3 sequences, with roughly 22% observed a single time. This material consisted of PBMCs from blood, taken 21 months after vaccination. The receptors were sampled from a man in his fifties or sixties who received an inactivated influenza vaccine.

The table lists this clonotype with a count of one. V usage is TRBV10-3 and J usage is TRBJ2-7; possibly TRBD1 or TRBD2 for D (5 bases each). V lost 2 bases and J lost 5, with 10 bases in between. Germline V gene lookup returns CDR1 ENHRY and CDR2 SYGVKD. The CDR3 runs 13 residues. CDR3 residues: CAISERGRNEQYF. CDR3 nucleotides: TGTGCCATCAGTGAGCGGGGCCGTAACGAGCAGTACTTC.

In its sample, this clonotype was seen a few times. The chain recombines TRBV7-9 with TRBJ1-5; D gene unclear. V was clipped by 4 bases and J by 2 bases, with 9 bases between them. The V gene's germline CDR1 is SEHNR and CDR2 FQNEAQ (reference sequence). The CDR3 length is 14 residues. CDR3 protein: CASSSEPGNQPQHF. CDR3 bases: TGTGCCAGCAGCTCCGAACCAGGCAATCAGCCCCAGCATTTT.

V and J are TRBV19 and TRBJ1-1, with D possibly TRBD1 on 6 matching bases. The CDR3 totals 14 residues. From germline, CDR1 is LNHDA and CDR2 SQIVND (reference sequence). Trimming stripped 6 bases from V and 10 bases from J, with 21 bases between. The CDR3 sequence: CASSGNRDTAAAFF. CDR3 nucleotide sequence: TGTGCCAGTAGCGGAAACCGGGACACCGCGGCAGCTTTCTTT.

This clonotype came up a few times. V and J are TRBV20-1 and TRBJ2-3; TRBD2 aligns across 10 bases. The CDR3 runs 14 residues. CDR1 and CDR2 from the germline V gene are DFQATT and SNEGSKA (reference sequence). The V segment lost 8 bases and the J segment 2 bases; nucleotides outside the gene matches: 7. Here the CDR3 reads CSRPGLADTDTQYF. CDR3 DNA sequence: TGCAGTCGGCCCGGACTAGCGGACACAGATACGCAGTATTTT.

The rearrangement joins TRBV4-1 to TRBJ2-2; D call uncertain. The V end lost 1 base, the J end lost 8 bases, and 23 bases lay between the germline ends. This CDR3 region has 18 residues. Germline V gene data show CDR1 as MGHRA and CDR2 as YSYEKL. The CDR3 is CASSQGALGPANGGELFF. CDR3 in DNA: TGCGCCAGCAGCCAAGGGGCCCTTGGGCCCGCTAACGGAGGGGAGCTGTTTTTT.

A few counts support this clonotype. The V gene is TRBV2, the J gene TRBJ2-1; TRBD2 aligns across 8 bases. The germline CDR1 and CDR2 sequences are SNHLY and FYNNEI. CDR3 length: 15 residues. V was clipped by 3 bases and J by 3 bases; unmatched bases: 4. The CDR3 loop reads CASSDPAGVYNEQFF. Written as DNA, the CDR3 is TGTGCCAGCAGTGACCCAGCGGGAGTCTACAATGAGCAGTTCTTC.

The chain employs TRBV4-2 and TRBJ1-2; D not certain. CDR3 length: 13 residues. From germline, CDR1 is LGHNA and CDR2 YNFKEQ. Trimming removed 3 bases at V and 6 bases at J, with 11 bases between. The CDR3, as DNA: TGTGCCAGCAGCCACCCAGGTTCGAATGGCTACACCTTC. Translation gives CASSHPGSNGYTF.

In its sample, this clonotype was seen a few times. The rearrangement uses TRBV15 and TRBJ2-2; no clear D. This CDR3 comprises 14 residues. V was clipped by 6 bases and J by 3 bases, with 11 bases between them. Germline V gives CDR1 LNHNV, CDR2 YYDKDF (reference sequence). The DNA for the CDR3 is TGTGCCACCAGAAGGAGTACGGACACCGGGGAGCTGTTTTTT. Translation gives CATRRSTDTGELFF. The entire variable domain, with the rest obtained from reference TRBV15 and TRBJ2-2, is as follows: DAMVIQNPRYQVTQFGKPVTLSCSQTLNHNVMYWYQQKSSQAPKLLFHYYDKDFNNEADTPDNFQSRRPNTSFCFLDIRSPGLGDTAMYLCATRRSTDTGELFFGEGSRLTVL.

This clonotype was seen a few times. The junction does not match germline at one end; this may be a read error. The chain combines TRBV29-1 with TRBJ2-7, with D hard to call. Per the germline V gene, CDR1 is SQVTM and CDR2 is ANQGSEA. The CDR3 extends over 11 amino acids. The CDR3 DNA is TGCAGCGCCGTGGCTGTCGGGCCGGAAGAATTC. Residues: CSAVAVGPEEF.

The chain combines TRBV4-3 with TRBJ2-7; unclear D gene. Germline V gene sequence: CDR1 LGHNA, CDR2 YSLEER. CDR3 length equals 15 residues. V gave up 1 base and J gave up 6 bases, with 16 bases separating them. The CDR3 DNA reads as TGCGCCAGCAGCCAAGGAACAGATCGTCTTGGCGAGCAGTACTTC. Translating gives CASSQGTDRLGEQYF.

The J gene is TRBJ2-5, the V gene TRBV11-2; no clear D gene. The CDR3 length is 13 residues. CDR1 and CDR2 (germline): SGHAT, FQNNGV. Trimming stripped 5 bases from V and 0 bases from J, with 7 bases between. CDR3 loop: CASSGQNQETQYF. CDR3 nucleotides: TGTGCCAGCAGCGGGCAGAACCAAGAGACCCAGTACTTC.

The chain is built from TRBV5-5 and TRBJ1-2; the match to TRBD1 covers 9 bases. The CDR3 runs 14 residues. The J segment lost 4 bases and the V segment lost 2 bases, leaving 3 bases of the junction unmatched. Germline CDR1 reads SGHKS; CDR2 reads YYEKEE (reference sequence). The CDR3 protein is CASSFTQGAYGYTF. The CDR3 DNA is TGTGCCAGCAGCTTTACACAGGGGGCCTATGGCTACACCTTC.

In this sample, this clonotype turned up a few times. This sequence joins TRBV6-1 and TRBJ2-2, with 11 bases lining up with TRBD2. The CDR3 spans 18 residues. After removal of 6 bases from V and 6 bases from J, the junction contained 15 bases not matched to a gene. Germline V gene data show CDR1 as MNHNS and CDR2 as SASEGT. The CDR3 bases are TGTGCCAGCAGCCAACTCAACCTGGGACTAGCGGCGGCCGGGGAGCTGTTTTTT. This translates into CASSQLNLGLAAAGELFF.

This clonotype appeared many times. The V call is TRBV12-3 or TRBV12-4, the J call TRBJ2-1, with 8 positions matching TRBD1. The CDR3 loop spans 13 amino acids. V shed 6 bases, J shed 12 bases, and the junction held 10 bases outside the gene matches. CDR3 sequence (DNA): TGTGCCAGCAGCCGAAACCAGGGGGCGGGGCAGTTCTTC. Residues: CASSRNQGAGQFF.

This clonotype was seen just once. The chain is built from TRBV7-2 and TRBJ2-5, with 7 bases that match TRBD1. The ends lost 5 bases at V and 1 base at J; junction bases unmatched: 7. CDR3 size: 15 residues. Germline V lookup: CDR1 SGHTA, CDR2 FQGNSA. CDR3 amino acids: CASSRSGQSQETQYF. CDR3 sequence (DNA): TGTGCCAGCAGCCGATCGGGACAGAGCCAAGAGACCCAGTACTTC.

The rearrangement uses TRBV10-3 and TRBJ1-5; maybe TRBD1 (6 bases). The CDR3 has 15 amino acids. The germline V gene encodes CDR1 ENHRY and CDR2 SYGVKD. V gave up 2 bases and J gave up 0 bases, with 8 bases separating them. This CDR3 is CAISEGGYSNQPQHF. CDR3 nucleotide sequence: TGTGCCATCAGTGAGGGGGGCTATAGCAATCAGCCCCAGCATTTT.

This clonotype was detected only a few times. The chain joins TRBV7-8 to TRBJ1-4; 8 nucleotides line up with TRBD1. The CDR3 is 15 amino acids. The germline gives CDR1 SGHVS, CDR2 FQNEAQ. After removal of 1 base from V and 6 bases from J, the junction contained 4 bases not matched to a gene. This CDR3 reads CASSLEGRGHEKLFF. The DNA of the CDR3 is TGTGCCAGCAGCTTAGAGGGCAGGGGGCATGAAAAACTGTTTTTT.

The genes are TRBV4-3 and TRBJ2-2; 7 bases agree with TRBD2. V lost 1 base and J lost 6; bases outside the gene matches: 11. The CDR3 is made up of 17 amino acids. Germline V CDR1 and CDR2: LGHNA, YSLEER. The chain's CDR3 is CASSQVQSGANAGELFF. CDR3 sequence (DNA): TGCGCCAGCAGCCAAGTTCAGAGCGGGGCTAACGCCGGGGAGCTGTTTTTT.

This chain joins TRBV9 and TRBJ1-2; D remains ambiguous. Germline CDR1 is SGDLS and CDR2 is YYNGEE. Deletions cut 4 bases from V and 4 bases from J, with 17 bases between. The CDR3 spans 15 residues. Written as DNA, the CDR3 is TGTGCCAGCAGCCCAGGACCGCCTGGGAGCTATGGCTACACCTTC. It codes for CASSPGPPGSYGYTF.